One T cell receptor (beta chain) is described in this entry. Its antigen is as yet unknown. This record comes from a study of T cell responses to AZD1222 COVID-19 vaccine. Broader study findings: White British donors predominated, females outnumbered males, and clonal diversity was possibly underestimated. CD4 TCRs covered the whole spike, strongest at regions 160-218 and 743-854. It was only a handful of AZD1222 recipients who were seropositive at baseline.

The V gene end was trimmed by 0 bases and the J gene end by 7 bases; junction bases not matched to a gene: 3. Germline V gene sequence: CDR1 MGHRA, CDR2 YSYEKL. This CDR3 contains 14 residues. Samples with a second dose at about 4 or about 12 weeks were pooled together. Here immunoSEQ multiplex PCR was the method, and the copy in TCRdb shows in-frame clones only, minus some. The data contain 150,000 to 200,000 clones, roughly 92% of them singletons. The genes are TRBV4-1 and TRBJ2-1, with 7 bases aligning to TRBD2. The source material was peripheral blood, sampled 28 days after the second AZD1222 dose. This sequence was found in an adult who received the AZD1222 COVID-19 vaccine. CDR3 DNA: TGCGCCAGCAGCCAAGAGGGGGGGTGGAATGAGCAGTTCTTC. It translates to CASSQEGGWNEQFF.